Listed below are T cell receptor beta chains from one sample, sequenced in a study of blood T cell repertoires in COVID-19. The repertoire was sequenced with immunoSEQ multiplex PCR; TCRdb's copy has only in-frame clones and lacks some. The sample shows under 200,000 clones, roughly nine tenths of them seen only once. The sample comprised peripheral blood. The receptors derive from a man in his 60s with active or convalescent COVID-19. Both conserved end residues are part of each CDR3. The order of the fields is J gene, D gene, V gene, clone size, CDR3 protein, CDR3 DNA. The D gene is left open where the match is weak. Expanded clones get a size class; other rows say once, few or many, or leave the size out.

j_gene: TRBJ1-3
d_gene: NA
v_gene: TRBV18
abundance: NA
CDR3aa: CASSRGPGDGNTIYF
CDR3nt: TGTGCCAGCTCACGAGGCCCGGGGGACGGAAACACCATATATTTT

j_gene: TRBJ2-2
d_gene: TRBD2
v_gene: TRBV11-1
abundance: NA
CDR3aa: CASSREVGNTGELFF
CDR3nt: TGTGCCAGCAGCCGGGAGGTCGGGAACACCGGGGAGCTGTTTTTT

j_gene: TRBJ2-3
d_gene: NA
v_gene: TRBV13
abundance: NA
CDR3aa: CASSLRPGGTDTQYF
CDR3nt: TGTGCCAGCAGCCTGCGACCGGGGGGCACAGATACGCAGTATTTT

j_gene: TRBJ1-5
d_gene: NA
v_gene: TRBV6-1
abundance: NA
CDR3aa: CASSEGGRGISNQPQHF
CDR3nt: TGTGCCAGCAGTGAAGGGGGTCGGGGGATTAGCAATCAGCCCCAGCATTTT

j_gene: TRBJ2-7
d_gene: TRBD2
v_gene: TRBV6-6
abundance: once
CDR3aa: CASSYSGGGAAGEQYF
CDR3nt: TGTGCCAGCAGTTACTCGGGCGGGGGGGCCGCGGGTGAGCAGTACTTC

j_gene: TRBJ1-3
d_gene: NA
v_gene: TRBV5-4
abundance: NA
CDR3aa: CASSFNRNSGNTIYF
CDR3nt: TGTGCCAGCAGCTTTAACAGGAACTCTGGAAACACCATATATTTT

j_gene: TRBJ2-1
d_gene: NA
v_gene: TRBV6-6
abundance: NA
CDR3aa: CASSYSSPLYNEQFF
CDR3nt: TGTGCCAGCAGTTACTCGAGTCCCCTCTACAATGAGCAGTTCTTC

j_gene: TRBJ2-4
d_gene: TRBD1
v_gene: TRBV15
abundance: NA
CDR3aa: CATSREKGQGENIQYF
CDR3nt: TGTGCCACCAGCAGAGAGAAGGGACAGGGGGAAAACATTCAGTACTTC

j_gene: TRBJ1-1
d_gene: TRBD1
v_gene: TRBV3-1/TRBV3-2
abundance: NA
CDR3aa: CASSQATGELSEAFF
CDR3nt: TGTGCCAGCAGCCAAGCGACAGGGGAATTGAGTGAAGCTTTCTTT

j_gene: TRBJ2-3
d_gene: TRBD1
v_gene: TRBV24-1
abundance: NA
CDR3aa: CATSDFPRQGVPDTQYF
CDR3nt: TGTGCCACCAGTGATTTCCCTAGACAGGGGGTCCCAGATACGCAGTATTTT

j_gene: TRBJ2-3
d_gene: TRBD1
v_gene: TRBV12-5
abundance: NA
CDR3aa: CASGLVLGTGTDTQYF
CDR3nt: TGTGCTAGTGGTTTGGTACTTGGGACAGGCACAGATACGCAGTATTTT

j_gene: TRBJ1-4
d_gene: NA
v_gene: TRBV2
abundance: NA
CDR3aa: CASSEQGRFANEKLFF
CDR3nt: TGTGCCAGCAGTGAACAAGGGAGGTTTGCTAATGAAAAACTGTTTTTT

j_gene: TRBJ2-1
d_gene: TRBD2
v_gene: TRBV5-8
abundance: NA
CDR3aa: CASSLGLAGIYNEQFF
CDR3nt: TGTGCCAGCAGCTTGGGGCTAGCGGGGATCTACAATGAGCAGTTCTTC

j_gene: TRBJ1-3
d_gene: TRBD1
v_gene: TRBV5-6
abundance: NA
CDR3aa: CASSPTGTVGGNTIYF
CDR3nt: TGTGCCAGCAGCCCCACTGGGACAGTCGGGGGAAACACCATATATTTT

j_gene: TRBJ2-7
d_gene: TRBD1
v_gene: TRBV10-3
abundance: NA
CDR3aa: CAISRTGTGPEQYF
CDR3nt: TGTGCCATCAGTCGCACCGGGACAGGGCCCGAGCAGTACTTC

j_gene: TRBJ2-1
d_gene: NA
v_gene: TRBV5-1
abundance: NA
CDR3aa: CASSLGGRIYNEQFF
CDR3nt: TGCGCCAGCAGCTTGGGGGGCAGGATATACAATGAGCAGTTCTTC

j_gene: TRBJ2-1
d_gene: TRBD1
v_gene: TRBV5-1
abundance: NA
CDR3aa: CASSLYGQGVYNEQFF
CDR3nt: TGCGCCAGCAGCTTGTATGGACAGGGGGTTTACAATGAGCAGTTCTTC

j_gene: TRBJ1-5
d_gene: TRBD1
v_gene: TRBV27
abundance: NA
CDR3aa: CASRPTGGAPQHF
CDR3nt: TGTGCCAGCAGACCGACAGGGGGCGCGCCCCAGCATTTT

j_gene: TRBJ2-7
d_gene: NA
v_gene: TRBV6-5
abundance: NA
CDR3aa: CASTPAWRYEQYF
CDR3nt: TGTGCCAGCACCCCCGCCTGGCGGTACGAGCAGTACTTC

j_gene: TRBJ2-7
d_gene: NA
v_gene: TRBV9
abundance: many
CDR3aa: CASSVDPEATYEQYF
CDR3nt: TGTGCCAGCAGCGTAGACCCAGAGGCCACCTACGAGCAGTACTTC

j_gene: TRBJ2-7
d_gene: NA
v_gene: TRBV6-5
abundance: NA
CDR3aa: CASRSLPGDYEQYF
CDR3nt: TGTGCCAGCAGGAGTCTCCCGGGGGATTACGAGCAGTACTTC

j_gene: TRBJ1-1
d_gene: NA
v_gene: TRBV2
abundance: NA
CDR3aa: CASSEEGNTEAFF
CDR3nt: TGTGCCAGCAGTGAGGAGGGGAACACTGAAGCTTTCTTT

j_gene: TRBJ2-7
d_gene: NA
v_gene: TRBV24-1
abundance: NA
CDR3aa: CATSDPRGTYEQYF
CDR3nt: TGTGCCACCAGTGATCCCAGGGGAACCTACGAGCAGTACTTC

j_gene: TRBJ1-4
d_gene: TRBD1
v_gene: TRBV19
abundance: NA
CDR3aa: CASRFADRVEKLFF
CDR3nt: TGTGCCAGTAGATTCGCGGACAGGGTAGAAAAACTGTTTTTT

j_gene: TRBJ2-5
d_gene: TRBD2
v_gene: TRBV4-1
abundance: NA
CDR3aa: CASSRLAGAPQETQYF
CDR3nt: TGCGCCAGCAGTCGTTTAGCGGGGGCCCCCCAAGAGACCCAGTACTTC

j_gene: TRBJ1-5
d_gene: NA
v_gene: TRBV10-1
abundance: NA
CDR3aa: CAEVRALNQPQHF
CDR3nt: TGCGCCGAAGTCAGGGCCCTCAATCAGCCCCAGCATTTT

j_gene: TRBJ2-7
d_gene: TRBD1
v_gene: TRBV9
abundance: NA
CDR3aa: CASSPRTGAYEQYF
CDR3nt: TGTGCCAGCAGCCCCCGGACAGGGGCCTACGAGCAGTACTTC

j_gene: TRBJ2-1
d_gene: TRBD1
v_gene: TRBV5-1
abundance: NA
CDR3aa: CASSVDRVNEQFF
CDR3nt: TGCGCCAGCAGCGTGGACAGGGTGAATGAGCAGTTCTTC

j_gene: TRBJ2-3
d_gene: NA
v_gene: TRBV29-1
abundance: NA
CDR3aa: CSAVKGRGITDTQYF
CDR3nt: TGCAGCGCAGTGAAGGGTAGGGGTATCACAGATACGCAGTATTTT

j_gene: TRBJ2-7
d_gene: NA
v_gene: TRBV11-2
abundance: NA
CDR3aa: CASSYRRDSSYEQYF
CDR3nt: TGTGCCAGCAGTTACAGGCGGGACAGTTCCTACGAGCAGTACTTC

j_gene: TRBJ1-1
d_gene: NA
v_gene: TRBV11-3
abundance: NA
CDR3aa: CASSLGGAGTEAFF
CDR3nt: TGTGCCAGCAGCTTGGGGGGGGCAGGCACTGAAGCTTTCTTT

j_gene: TRBJ2-1
d_gene: TRBD1
v_gene: TRBV6-6
abundance: NA
CDR3aa: CASSYLDRGDEQFF
CDR3nt: TGTGCCAGCAGTTACCTCGACAGGGGCGATGAGCAGTTCTTC

j_gene: TRBJ1-1
d_gene: NA
v_gene: TRBV18
abundance: NA
CDR3aa: CASSLDTNTEAFF
CDR3nt: TGTGCCAGCTCACTGGACACAAACACTGAAGCTTTCTTT

j_gene: TRBJ1-6
d_gene: NA
v_gene: TRBV27
abundance: NA
CDR3aa: CASSPRGGSPLHF
CDR3nt: TGTGCCAGCAGCCCCAGGGGTGGTTCACCCCTCCACTTT

j_gene: TRBJ1-3
d_gene: NA
v_gene: TRBV6-1
abundance: NA
CDR3aa: CASSEMRSYSGNTIYF
CDR3nt: TGTGCCAGCAGTGAGATGAGGTCTTACTCTGGAAACACCATATATTTT

j_gene: TRBJ1-1
d_gene: NA
v_gene: TRBV18
abundance: NA
CDR3aa: CASSPFEGGEAFF
CDR3nt: TGTGCCAGCTCACCGTTCGAAGGGGGTGAAGCTTTCTTT

j_gene: TRBJ2-1
d_gene: NA
v_gene: TRBV12-3/TRBV12-4
abundance: NA
CDR3aa: CASSFQSAEQFF
CDR3nt: TGTGCCAGCAGTTTTCAGAGCGCTGAGCAGTTCTTC

j_gene: TRBJ1-2
d_gene: TRBD1
v_gene: TRBV5-1
abundance: NA
CDR3aa: CASTTDRNYGYTF
CDR3nt: TGCGCCAGCACCACGGACAGGAACTATGGCTACACCTTC

j_gene: TRBJ2-2
d_gene: NA
v_gene: TRBV5-1
abundance: NA
CDR3aa: CASSLGLDNTGELFF
CDR3nt: TGCGCCAGCAGCTTGGGACTAGATAACACCGGGGAGCTGTTTTTT

j_gene: TRBJ2-5
d_gene: TRBD2
v_gene: TRBV6-1
abundance: once
CDR3aa: CASSERGLAGAPGETQYF
CDR3nt: TGTGCCAGCAGTGAAAGGGGACTAGCGGGGGCGCCGGGAGAGACCCAGTACTTC

j_gene: TRBJ2-1
d_gene: TRBD1
v_gene: TRBV5-6
abundance: NA
CDR3aa: CASSSVGQGLNEQFF
CDR3nt: TGTGCCAGCAGCTCGGTAGGACAGGGGTTGAATGAGCAGTTCTTC

j_gene: TRBJ2-7
d_gene: TRBD2
v_gene: TRBV2
abundance: NA
CDR3aa: CASRGLAGTYEQYF
CDR3nt: TGTGCCAGCAGGGGACTAGCGGGGACCTACGAGCAGTACTTC

j_gene: TRBJ1-5
d_gene: NA
v_gene: TRBV28
abundance: NA
CDR3aa: CASSIESNQPQHF
CDR3nt: TGTGCCAGCAGTATAGAGTCCAATCAGCCCCAGCATTTT

j_gene: TRBJ1-4
d_gene: TRBD1
v_gene: TRBV5-8
abundance: NA
CDR3aa: CASSLGTGGLPTNEKLFF
CDR3nt: TGTGCCAGCAGCTTAGGGACAGGGGGCCTACCTACTAATGAAAAACTGTTTTTT

j_gene: TRBJ2-6
d_gene: NA
v_gene: TRBV5-1
abundance: NA
CDR3aa: CASSRLDPSGAGANVLTF
CDR3nt: TGCGCCAGCAGCCGATTGGACCCGTCGGGGGCTGGGGCCAACGTCCTGACTTTC

j_gene: TRBJ2-6
d_gene: NA
v_gene: TRBV5-5
abundance: NA
CDR3aa: CASSLNLRGPRANVLTF
CDR3nt: TGTGCCAGCAGCTTGAATCTCAGGGGCCCCCGGGCCAACGTCCTGACTTTC

j_gene: TRBJ2-7
d_gene: NA
v_gene: TRBV11-2
abundance: NA
CDR3aa: CASSLGQSYEQYF
CDR3nt: TGTGCCAGCAGCTTAGGGCAGTCCTACGAGCAGTACTTC

j_gene: TRBJ2-3
d_gene: NA
v_gene: TRBV12-2
abundance: NA
CDR3aa: CASRSPITSGGARVIDTQYF
CDR3nt: TGTGCAAGTCGCTCACCTATTACTAGCGGGGGGGCCCGGGTAATAGATACGCAGTATTTT

j_gene: TRBJ1-2
d_gene: TRBD1
v_gene: TRBV2
abundance: NA
CDR3aa: CASTGDRGYGYTF
CDR3nt: TGTGCCAGCACCGGGGACAGGGGATATGGCTACACCTTC